This section outlines one T cell receptor beta chain sequence together with its context. No antigen is known for it. The data derive from a study of post-analysis software for immune sequencing data. On the study more broadly: The patients showed relapsing-remitting, secondary progressive and progressive-relapsing multiple sclerosis courses. Notes on the study in general: Versus controls, multiple sclerosis patients showed significantly lower diversity (normalized Chao1). Patients used several TRBV segments, including TRBV5-6, TRBV5-1 and TRBV20-1, more often than controls. F measure grouped same-batch samples tightly together.

Unique molecular identifiers tagged the TCR beta cDNA libraries. cDNA molecules numbering approximately 500,000 came from around 1 to 10 million T cells. Each CDR3 protein gets one entry after TCRdb re-called the PCR reads with MiXCR. The repertoire holds 750,000 to 950,000 distinct CDR3 sequences, with around 53% as singletons. The CDR3 consists of 14 residues. The V end lost 2 bases, the J end lost 0 bases, and 8 bases lay between the germline ends. Germline CDR1 SGHRS, CDR2 YFSETQ. The chain is built from TRBV5-1 and TRBJ1-1, with D unresolved. This TCR was recovered from a girl aged 5-17 years with multiple sclerosis. The sequenced sample was blood. The CDR3 here is CASSFLRLNTEAFF. The CDR3 nucleotides are TGCGCCAGCAGCTTCCTAAGGTTGAACACTGAAGCTTTCTTT.